The 14 T cell receptor beta chains below were found in one sample sequenced in a study of cytomegalovirus exposure and HLA in healthy donors. Both 60 Vbeta primers and 13 Jbeta primers went into the PCR. Generated by immunoSEQ multiplex PCR, the TCRdb table keeps only in-frame clones and is missing some. Seen here are 100,000 or so clones, more than 65% observed once, and the top ten hold approximately 8%. Specimen: PBMCs. The receptors were sampled from a man in his forties in good health and CMV-seropositive.

This clone was seen a handful of times. J is TRBJ2-5 and V is TRBV7-2; 8 nucleotides agree with TRBD2. The ends lost 5 bases at V and 8 bases at J; junction bases unmatched: 10. The germline V gene encodes CDR1 SGHTA and CDR2 FQGNSA. The CDR3 is 14 residues long. The CDR3 sequence is CASSRGVAGLTQYF. DNA for the CDR3: TGTGCCAGCAGCCGAGGGGTAGCGGGGTTAACCCAGTACTTC.

The chain couples TRBV19 to TRBJ1-5, with 9 bases matching TRBD1. Germline CDR1 LNHDA, CDR2 SQIVND (reference sequence). The trim removed 5 bases at V and 1 base at J, leaving 6 bases unmatched. This CDR3 spans 16 amino acids. CDR3 nucleotide sequence: TGTGCCAGTAGTTTCGGACAGGGGAGGAGCAATCAGCCCCAGCATTTT. This sequence encodes CASSFGQGRSNQPQHF. The variable domain in full, completed from reference TRBV19 and TRBJ1-5, reads DGGITQSPKYLFRKEGQNVTLSCEQNLNHDAMYWYRQDPGQGLRLIYYSQIVNDFQKGDIAEGYSVSREKKESFPLTVTSAQKNPTAFYLCASSFGQGRSNQPQHFGDGTRLSIL.

V and J are TRBV5-4 and TRBJ2-5, with 15 bases that match TRBD2. Germline V gene sequence: CDR1 SGHNT, CDR2 YYREEE (reference sequence). The CDR3 has 17 amino acids. Unmatched junction bases numbered 7, after V lost 0 bases and J lost 7 bases. CDR3 amino acids: CASSLGTSGRAVGTQYF. CDR3 coding DNA: TGTGCCAGCAGCTTGGGGACTAGCGGGAGGGCCGTCGGGACCCAGTACTTC. Looking up the rest from reference TRBV5-4 and TRBJ2-5 gives the full variable domain: ETGVTQSPTHLIKTRGQQVTLRCSSQSGHNTVSWYQQALGQGPQFIFQYYREEENGRGNFPPRFSGLQFPNYSSELNVNALELDDSALYLCASSLGTSGRAVGTQYFGPGTRLLVL.

This chain connects TRBV29-1 to TRBJ2-3; the D gene is possibly TRBD1 (6 bases). Between the trimmed V and J ends, which lost 5 bases and 0 bases, there was a span of 12 bases. This CDR3 region has 14 residues. Germline V gives CDR1 SQVTM, CDR2 ANQGSEA. The DNA for the CDR3 is TGCAGCGTTCCCGGGACACCCAGCACAGATACGCAGTATTTT. Its protein is CSVPGTPSTDTQYF.

This clone was counted once. This chain connects TRBV4-3 to TRBJ2-7, with a weak D call TRBD2 (6 bases). Per germline, CDR1 LGHNA and CDR2 YSLEER. The CDR3 length is 15 residues. Trimming removed 4 bases at V and 7 bases at J, with 20 bases between. The CDR3 DNA sequence: TGCGCCAGCAGCCTCACGGGGGTGGGGCGCCCAGAGCAGTACTTC. Its translation is CASSLTGVGRPEQYF.

This sequence joins TRBV5-5 and TRBJ2-5, with D maybe TRBD2 (6 bases). Trimming took 7 bases from V and 3 from J, leaving 16 bases between them. The germline gives CDR1 SGHKS, CDR2 YYEKEE (reference sequence). The CDR3 consists of 14 residues. The CDR3 region is CASATRGIEETQYF. In DNA form, the CDR3 reads TGTGCCAGCGCGACTCGGGGGATAGAAGAGACCCAGTACTTC.

V gene TRBV18 combines with J gene TRBJ1-2; D gene unclear. The CDR3 covers 15 residues. Deletions cut 2 bases from V and 3 bases from J, with 13 bases between. Germline values: CDR1 KGHSH, CDR2 LQKENI. CDR3 region: CASSPNSRGDYGYTF. The CDR3, as DNA: TGTGCCAGCTCACCAAATAGCCGCGGGGACTATGGCTACACCTTC.

The chain carries TRBV4-2 and TRBJ2-3; D perhaps matches TRBD2 (5 bases). V lost 2 bases and J 1 base, leaving 16 bases between the germline ends. Germline loops: CDR1 LGHNA, CDR2 YNFKEQ. The CDR3 runs to 17 residues. The DNA for the CDR3 is TGTGCCAGCAGCCAAAGGGCAACGGACTCGGGCACAGATACGCAGTATTTT. It translates to CASSQRATDSGTDTQYF.

CDR3 sequence (DNA): TGTGCCAGCTCAGACCGGGGGGGCCAAGAGACCCAGTACTTC. Amino acids: CASSDRGGQETQYF. The chain employs TRBV18 and TRBJ2-5, with TRBD2 identical over 8 bases. CDR3 length equals 14 residues. Germline CDR1 is KGHSH and CDR2 is LQKENI. V lost 5 bases, J lost 1 base, and 3 bases stayed unmatched.

This clone turned up a few times. This chain links TRBV30 with TRBJ1-3; no clear D. From germline, CDR1 is GTSNPN and CDR2 SVGIG (reference sequence). The ends were cut back, 3 bases at V and 1 base at J, with 10 bases in the middle. CDR3 length: 14 residues. CDR3 DNA sequence: TGTGCCTGGAGGCTAACTGCGTCTGGAAACACCATATATTTT. Translated: CAWRLTASGNTIYF.

V is TRBV7-6 and J is TRBJ2-1, with 7 bases aligning to TRBD1. Trimming removed 1 base from V and 4 bases from J; junction bases left unmatched: 1. In germline, CDR1 is SGHVS, CDR2 FNYEAQ. This CDR3 has 14 amino acids. Here the CDR3 reads CASSLVTGYNEQFF. The DNA of the CDR3 is TGTGCCAGCAGCTTAGTGACAGGGTACAATGAGCAGTTCTTC.

The chain combines TRBV11-3 with TRBJ2-2; possible D gene TRBD2, 5 bases. Germline CDR1 SGHNT, CDR2 YENEEA. This CDR3 has 18 residues. The V and J ends lost 1 base and 1 base respectively, with 16 bases between them. The CDR3 loop reads CASSLGASRRGNTGELFF. The CDR3 nucleotides are TGTGCCAGCAGCTTAGGTGCTAGCCGAAGAGGGAACACCGGGGAGCTGTTTTTT.

This rearrangement joins TRBV5-6 to TRBJ2-7, with 7 positions matching TRBD1. The CDR3 loop spans 15 amino acids. Looked up from germline, CDR1 is SGHDT and CDR2 is YYEEEE. Losses at the gene ends were 2 bases for V and 0 bases for J; bases not matched to a gene: 5. CDR3 DNA: TGTGCCAGCAGCTTCCTGGGACAGAGCTCCTACGAGCAGTACTTC. Translating gives CASSFLGQSSYEQYF.

This clone was recorded only once. The genes are TRBV7-2 and TRBJ1-4; 9 bases are shared with TRBD1. This CDR3 has 15 amino acids. Germline V gives CDR1 SGHTA, CDR2 FQGNSA. The ends lost 5 bases at V and 7 bases at J; junction bases unmatched: 8. The CDR3 spells CASSKGQGVSEKLFF. Written as DNA, the CDR3 is TGTGCCAGCAGCAAGGGACAGGGCGTGAGTGAAAAACTGTTTTTT.